This T cell receptor beta chain stems from a study of blood T cell repertoires in COVID-19. Using immunoSEQ multiplex PCR, the repertoire was profiled, and TCRdb retains in-frame clones only, with some absent. The sample shows about 120,000 clones, roughly 88% of them seen only once. V was shortened by 7 bases and J by 1 base, with 27 bases between the two germline ends. The CDR3 runs to 20 residues. Germline CDR1 is KGHDR and CDR2 is SFDVKD. The sample was peripheral blood. This clonotype originated in a man in his forties or fifties with acute or convalescent COVID-19. V usage is TRBV24-1 and J usage is TRBJ2-2; D is unclear. The CDR3 loop reads CATRPPCEIQQTGNTGELFF. As DNA, the CDR3 is TGTGCCACCAGACCCCCGTGCGAGATACAACAGACCGGGAACACCGGGGAGCTGTTTTTT.